This T cell receptor beta chain was retrieved from a study of blood T cell repertoires in COVID-19 (dated by TCRdb to 2018 to 2021). About the investigation overall: The collaborator samples originated in the United States, Italy and Spain and spanned the acute and convalescent phases of COVID-19. The material from the prospective study consisted of cDNA or gDNA derived from T cells, B-cell-depleted T cells, or PBMCs. Subjects who had been exposed to COVID-19, were actively infected with it, or had recovered from it provided the deeply sampled blood TCRbeta repertoires that made up the dataset. The repertoires were released in a freely available public database meant as a resource for research on the immune response to SARS-CoV-2. The samples were drawn from the first 160 participants of the ongoing ImmuneRACE study and from 950 to 1,500 subjects provided by 6 global collaborators. Sample metadata almost always included a de-identified subject ID, COVID-19 status, age in years and sex. HLA class I and class II types, where available, came from metadata supplied by the sample provider rather than from assay-based typing.

Notes on this clone: Its antigen remains undetermined. Base quality data are lacking; no much larger clone is found one base away.

What the research found in general, with its limitations: The amount of clinical and demographic metadata varied by source and participant and was provided uncurated.

In Seattle, one collaborating source enrolled patients while the infection was active and tracked those patients longitudinally over the course of disease. Collaborating institutions collected whole blood in K2EDTA tubes following their own protocols. For TCRbeta analysis, collaborator samples were shipped as frozen whole blood, as isolated PBMCs, or as DNA extracted from either sample type. The CDR3 spans 14 residues, from the cysteine through the phenylalanine. Only the CDR3 DNA is retained, 42 bases long and in frame from the first base. CDR1 MNHEY and CDR2 SVGAGI are derived from the germline V gene. A distance of 11 bases separates the germline ends of V and J, which lose 2 bases and 6 bases respectively. The immunoSEQ Assay, a bias-controlled multiplex PCR, was used to amplify TCRbeta CDR3 regions from genomic DNA. The authors' analysis ran thus. The number of nucleated cells in each sample was estimated from the amplification of reference gene primers within the assay. Sequence reads were collapsed and filtered to measure the absolute abundance of every unique TCRbeta CDR3 rearrangement. For each sample, productive Simpson clonality was calculated by taking the square root of Simpson's diversity index across productive rearrangements. The clones in this table, taken by TCRdb from immuneACCESS, are in-frame only. Not every clone is retained; where verified, under half of the shortfall comes from an unresolved V gene, and the cause of the rest is unknown. The DNA gave D and trimming, while V, J and clone size come from that table. Across this sample there are around 300,000 clones, with 85% to 90% seen only once. The ten top clones hold under 3% of the sample.

The source material was peripheral blood. In this chain, TRBV6-5 is recombined with TRBJ1-5, and perhaps TRBD1 as D gene, on 6 matching bases. This TCR was sampled from a woman in her twenties or thirties with COVID-19, enrolled during active disease. The bases are TGTGCCAGCAGTTACCCGAGGGGGATTCAGCCCCAGCATTTT. Translation gives CASSYPRGIQPQHF.